The 17 T cell receptor beta chains below all came from one sample that was sequenced in a study of TET2 disruption in CD19-targeted CAR T cells. Treatment reported: autologous CTL019 cells: CD19 CAR with 4-1BB and CD3 zeta domains. The antigens for these receptors are not known. The table came from immunoSEQ multiplex PCR; TCRdb's copy has only in-frame clones and leaves some out. Its listing shows more than 25,000 clones. This sample comprised CD8- CAR+ T cells sorted from cultured blood T cells, obtained for CD19 CAR T cell therapy. Subset given: CD8-negative CAR-positive T cells from the infusion product. The receptors shown here come from a man aged 65 to 79 with chronic lymphocytic leukemia.

As concerns this clone: The read comes to an end 3 residues before the CDR3 does, leaving the germline J gene to fill in the end. The V and J genes are TRBV2 and TRBJ1-2; 10 bases fit TRBD1. CDR3 length: 15 residues. Germline CDR1 reads SNHLY; CDR2 reads FYNNEI. The CDR3 bases that were read are TGTGCCAGCAGTGGGGGGACAGGGGTTGGGAATGAC. Translating it yields CASSGGTGVGND. The whole CDR3 region reads CASSGGTGVGNDYTF.

Concerning this clone itself: The DNA ends 3 residues before the CDR3 does, and the rest of the CDR3 is filled in from the germline J gene. The chain is built from TRBV29-1 and TRBJ1-2, with 8 bases lining up with TRBD1. J gave up 6 bases and V 5 bases, and 5 bases lay outside the gene matches. Germline CDR1 and CDR2: SQVTM and ANQGSEA. The CDR3 spans 12 residues. The CDR3 is CSVLDRVHGYTF. CDR3 DNA (partial): TGCAGCGTTTTGGACAGGGTGCATGGC.

Worth noting for this clone: The read ends 3 residues shy of where the CDR3 ends; the end is completed using the germline J gene. Additional DNA sequences in this sample encode the identical CDR3. The J gene is TRBJ1-4, the V gene TRBV5-8; 8 bases match TRBD1. CDR1 and CDR2 (germline): SGHTS, YDEGEE. This CDR3 has 15 residues. J was trimmed by 7 bases and V by 0 bases; bases with no gene match: 5. CDR3 loop: CASSLARTGPEKLFF. CDR3 bases read: TGTGCCAGCAGCTTGGCCCGGACAGGGCCTGAAAAA.

On this clone: The sequenced fragment ends 3 residues before the CDR3 boundary, so the rest is inferred from the germline J gene. The same CDR3 can be traced to other DNA sequences in this sample. The chain combines TRBV10-3 with TRBJ1-2, with 9 bases lining up with TRBD1. This CDR3 is 13 amino acids long. Germline V CDR1 and CDR2: ENHRY, SYGVKD. This CDR3 is CAISESGQGGYTF. The part of the CDR3 DNA that was read is TGTGCCATCAGTGAGTCCGGACAGGGGGGC.

Notes on this clone: The observed sequence ends 3 residues before the CDR3 terminus, with the missing tail filled in from the germline J gene. The chain employs TRBV20-1 and TRBJ2-3; 11 bases align to TRBD2. The V and J ends lost 0 bases and 1 base, in that order; junction bases with no gene match: 0. The germline V gene encodes CDR1 DFQATT and CDR2 SNEGSKA (reference sequence). The CDR3 has 15 amino acids. This CDR3 reads CSARDSGGGTDTQYF. The CDR3 bases that were read are TGCAGTGCTAGAGATAGCGGGGGGGGCACAGATACG.

To note about this clone: The read finishes 3 residues shy of the CDR3 end, and the germline J gene is used to complete it. This chain connects TRBV5-4 to TRBJ1-1, with D uncertain. Deletions cut 4 bases from V and 0 bases from J, with 13 bases between. The length of the CDR3 is 15 residues. Germline CDR1 reads SGHNT; CDR2 reads YYREEE (reference sequence). The CDR3 sequence is CASSPKLGLNTEAFF. CDR3 DNA (partial): TGTGCCAGCAGCCCTAAGCTCGGGTTGAACACTGAA.

Worth noting for this clone: The CDR3 is cut off 3 residues early in the read; its end comes from the germline J gene. This chain links TRBV4-2 with TRBJ2-3; 10 nucleotides agree with TRBD2. The CDR3 loop spans 14 amino acids. Germline trimming cut 2 bases from V and 5 bases from J; bases unmatched to any gene: 1. In germline, CDR1 is LGHNA, CDR2 YNFKEQ. The CDR3 loop reads CASSQSSGGDTQYF. The sequenced CDR3 bases are TGTGCCAGCAGCCAATCTAGCGGGGGAGATACG.

Concerning this clone itself: The sequence runs out 3 residues before the end of the CDR3; the remainder is reconstructed from the germline J gene. The chain uses TRBV5-1 and TRBJ1-1; TRBD1 might be the D (6 bases). The length of the CDR3 is 15 residues. The V end lost 0 bases, the J end lost 7 bases, and 16 bases lay between the germline ends. Germline values: CDR1 SGHRS, CDR2 YFSETQ. This chain's CDR3 is CASSLDGLGAREAFF. The sequenced part of the CDR3 DNA is TGCGCCAGCAGCTTGGATGGACTGGGGGCTCGTGAA.

CDR3 region: CASSVEVGSGAVQETQYF. The CDR3 DNA, read in part, is TGTGCCAGCAGCGTAGAGGTCGGGAGCGGAGCGGTGCAAGAGACC. The V gene is TRBV9, the J gene TRBJ2-5, with a possible D match to TRBD2 (6 bases). Read coverage stops 3 residues before the CDR3 terminus; the germline J gene supplies the remainder. The V gene lost 0 bases and the J gene lost 2 bases, with 20 bases spanning the gap. In germline, CDR1 is SGDLS, CDR2 YYNGEE. The CDR3 is made up of 18 amino acids.

As regards this clone: The read ends 3 residues shy of where the CDR3 ends; the end is completed using the germline J gene. The chain is built from TRBV20-1 and TRBJ2-1, with TRBD2 as a possible D gene (5 bases). The CDR3 has 12 residues. Germline assignment: CDR1 DFQATT and CDR2 SNEGSKA (reference sequence). The ends were cut back, 7 bases at V and 7 bases at J, with 14 bases in the middle. CDR3 DNA (partial): TGCAGTGTGACTAAATTGCGGAATGAG. Translated: CSVTKLRNE. In full, the CDR3 reads CSVTKLRNEQFF.

A remark on this clone: The CDR3 end is not reached by the read, which stops 3 residues before it; the germline J gene fills it in. This chain connects TRBV20-1 to TRBJ2-5; 8 nucleotides agree with TRBD1. CDR3 length equals 15 residues. The V gene's germline CDR1 is DFQATT and CDR2 SNEGSKA (reference sequence). With V trimmed by 5 bases and J by 7 bases, 15 bases remained unmatched. The DNA read from the CDR3 is TGCAGTGCTCTTACCTCGACAGGGGAGGAGGGGACC. This translates into CSALTSTGEEGT. In full, the CDR3 reads CSALTSTGEEGTQYF.

Comments on this clone: The CDR3 end falls 3 residues outside the read, so it is completed with the germline J gene. V is TRBV6-1 and J is TRBJ1-1; tentatively, D is TRBD1 (6 bases). V was trimmed by 0 bases and J by 1 base, leaving 15 bases between them. This CDR3 contains 17 residues. Germline lookup yields CDR1 MNHNS and CDR2 SASEGT. The CDR3 reads CASSEARGGVRNTEAFF. The part of the CDR3 DNA that was read is TGTGCCAGCAGTGAAGCGCGGGGGGGCGTAAGGAACACTGAA.

As concerns this clone: The read gets to within 3 residues of the CDR3 end, and the germline J gene fills in the rest. The chain is built from TRBV2 and TRBJ1-1, with D possibly being TRBD1 (5 bases). Germline V gene lookup returns CDR1 SNHLY and CDR2 FYNNEI. The CDR3 sequence is 13 residues long. Partial CDR3 DNA: TGTGCCAGCAGTGCTTCCCCGGCGGGGCGA. Translated: CASSASPAGR. The whole CDR3 reads CASSASPAGRAFF.

Note on this clone: The DNA ends 3 residues before the CDR3 does, and the rest of the CDR3 is filled in from the germline J gene. The chain couples TRBV6-2 or TRBV6-3 to TRBJ2-3; maybe TRBD2 (6 bases). Trimming left V 6 bases short and J 2 bases short, with 12 bases between. Looked up from germline, CDR1 is MNHEY and CDR2 is SVGEGT. The CDR3 covers 14 residues. This CDR3 is CASRTGLYTDTQYF. The sequenced part of the CDR3 DNA is TGTGCCAGCAGGACGGGACTTTACACAGATACG.

To note about this clone: The sequence runs out 3 residues before the end of the CDR3; the remainder is reconstructed from the germline J gene. This chain joins TRBV7-9 and TRBJ2-3, with no clear D. This CDR3 region has 12 residues. Germline values: CDR1 SEHNR, CDR2 FQNEAQ (reference sequence). Trimming left V 2 bases short and J 4 bases short, with 4 bases between. The part of the CDR3 DNA that was read is TGTGCCAGCAGCTTAATAGCAGATACG. As protein: CASSLIADT. The full CDR3 protein reads CASSLIADTQYF.

The CDR3 loop reads CASSPGVLNSPLHF. Partial CDR3 DNA: TGTGCCAGTAGCCCAGGGGTGCTTAATTCACCC. This chain connects TRBV19 to TRBJ1-6; a weak D match, TRBD1 (6 bases). The read is 3 residues too short to cover the CDR3 end, so that end is filled in from the germline J gene. V was trimmed by 6 bases and J by 6 bases, leaving 12 bases between them. From germline, CDR1 is LNHDA and CDR2 SQIVND (reference sequence). CDR3 length: 14 amino acids.

A word on this clone: The read terminates 3 residues ahead of where the CDR3 ends, so the germline J gene completes it. J is TRBJ2-4 and V is TRBV5-5; TRBD1 aligns across 8 bases. This CDR3 has 15 amino acids. The germline V gene encodes CDR1 SGHKS and CDR2 YYEKEE (reference sequence). CDR3 sequence reads: CASSGGQGNNYGQYF. Partial CDR3 DNA: TGTGCCAGCAGCGGCGGACAGGGTAATAACTATGGT.